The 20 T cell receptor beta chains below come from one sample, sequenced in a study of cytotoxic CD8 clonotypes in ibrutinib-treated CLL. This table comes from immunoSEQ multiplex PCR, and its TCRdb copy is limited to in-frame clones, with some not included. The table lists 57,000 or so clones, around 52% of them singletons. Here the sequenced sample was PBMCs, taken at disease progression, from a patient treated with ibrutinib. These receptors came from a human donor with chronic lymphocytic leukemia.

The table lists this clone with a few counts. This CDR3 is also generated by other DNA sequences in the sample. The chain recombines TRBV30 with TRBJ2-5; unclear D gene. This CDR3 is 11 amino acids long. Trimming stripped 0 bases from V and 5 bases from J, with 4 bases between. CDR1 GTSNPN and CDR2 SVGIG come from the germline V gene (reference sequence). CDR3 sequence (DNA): TGTGCCTGGAGTGTAAGGGAGACCCAGTACTTC. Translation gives CAWSVRETQYF.

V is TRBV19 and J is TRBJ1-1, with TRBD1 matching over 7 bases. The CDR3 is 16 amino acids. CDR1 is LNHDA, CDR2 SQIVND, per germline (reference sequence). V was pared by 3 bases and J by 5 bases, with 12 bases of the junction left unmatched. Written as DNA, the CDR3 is TGTGCCAGTAGTATGGACCCGAGACAGGGTTGGACTGAAGCTTTCTTT. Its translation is CASSMDPRQGWTEAFF.

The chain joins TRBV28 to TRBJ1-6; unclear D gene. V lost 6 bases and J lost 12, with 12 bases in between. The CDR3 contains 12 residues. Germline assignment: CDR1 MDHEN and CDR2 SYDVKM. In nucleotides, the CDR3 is TGTGCCAGCAGAGAAACGCGGTTACCCCTCCACTTT. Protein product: CASRETRLPLHF.

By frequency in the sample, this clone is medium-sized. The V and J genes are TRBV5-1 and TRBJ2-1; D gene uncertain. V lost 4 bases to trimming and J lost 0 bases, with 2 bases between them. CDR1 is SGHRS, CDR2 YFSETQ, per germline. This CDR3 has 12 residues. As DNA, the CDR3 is TGCGCCAGCAGCCTCTCCTACAATGAGCAGTTCTTC. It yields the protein CASSLSYNEQFF. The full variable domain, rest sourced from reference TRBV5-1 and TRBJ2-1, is KAGVTQTPRYLIKTRGQQVTLSCSPISGHRSVSWYQQTPGQGLQFLFEYFSETQRNKGNFPGRFSGRQFSNSRSEMNVSTLELGDSALYLCASSLSYNEQFFGPGTRLTVL.

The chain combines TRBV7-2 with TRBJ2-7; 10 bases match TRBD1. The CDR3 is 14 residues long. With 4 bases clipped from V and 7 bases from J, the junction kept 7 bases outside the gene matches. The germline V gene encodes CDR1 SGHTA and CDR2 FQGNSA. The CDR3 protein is CASSSRTGGREQYF. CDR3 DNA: TGTGCCAGCAGCTCCAGGACAGGGGGAAGAGAGCAGTACTTC.

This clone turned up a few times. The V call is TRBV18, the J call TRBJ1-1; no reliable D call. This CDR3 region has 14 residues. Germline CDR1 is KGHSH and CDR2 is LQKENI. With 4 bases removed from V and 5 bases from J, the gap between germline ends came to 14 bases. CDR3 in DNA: TGTGCCAGCTCACTCGAGCACCCTCGGACTGAAGCTTTCTTT. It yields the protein CASSLEHPRTEAFF.

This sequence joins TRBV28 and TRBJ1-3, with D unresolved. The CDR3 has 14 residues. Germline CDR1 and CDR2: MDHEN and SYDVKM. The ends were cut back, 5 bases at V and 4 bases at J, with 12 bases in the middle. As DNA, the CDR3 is TGTGCCAGCAGTCCCCATACGCAGGGAAACACCATATATTTT. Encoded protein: CASSPHTQGNTIYF. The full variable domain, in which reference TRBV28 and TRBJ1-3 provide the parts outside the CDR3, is DVKVTQSSRYLVKRTGEKVFLECVQDMDHENMFWYRQDPGLGLRLIYFSYDVKMKEKGDIPEGYSVSREKKERFSLILESASTNQTSMYLCASSPHTQGNTIYFGEGSWLTVV.

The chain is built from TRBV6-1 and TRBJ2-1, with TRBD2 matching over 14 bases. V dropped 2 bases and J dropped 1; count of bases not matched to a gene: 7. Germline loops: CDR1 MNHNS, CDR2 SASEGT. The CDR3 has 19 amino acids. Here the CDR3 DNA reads TGTGCCAGCAGTGAATTTGGGACTAGCGGGGGTCCTTCCTACAATGAGCAGTTCTTC. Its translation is CASSEFGTSGGPSYNEQFF.

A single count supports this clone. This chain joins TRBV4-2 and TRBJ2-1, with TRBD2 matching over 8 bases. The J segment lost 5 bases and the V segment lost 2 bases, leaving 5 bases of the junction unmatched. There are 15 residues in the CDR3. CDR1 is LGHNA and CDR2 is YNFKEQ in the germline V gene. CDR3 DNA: TGTGCCAGCAGCCAACACGGGACTAGTGACAATGAGCAGTTCTTC. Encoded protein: CASSQHGTSDNEQFF.

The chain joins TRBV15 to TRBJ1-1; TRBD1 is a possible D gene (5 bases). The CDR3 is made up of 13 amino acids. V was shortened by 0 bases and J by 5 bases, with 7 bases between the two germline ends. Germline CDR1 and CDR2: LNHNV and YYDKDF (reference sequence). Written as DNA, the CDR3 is TGTGCCACCAGCAGAGAGACAGTTACTGAAGCTTTCTTT. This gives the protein CATSRETVTEAFF.

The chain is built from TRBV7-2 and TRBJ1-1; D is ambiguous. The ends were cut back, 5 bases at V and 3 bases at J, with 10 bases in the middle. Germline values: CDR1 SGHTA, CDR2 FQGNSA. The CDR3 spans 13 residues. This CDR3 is CASSPQRDTEAFF. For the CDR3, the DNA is TGTGCCAGCAGCCCGCAGCGGGACACTGAAGCTTTCTTT.

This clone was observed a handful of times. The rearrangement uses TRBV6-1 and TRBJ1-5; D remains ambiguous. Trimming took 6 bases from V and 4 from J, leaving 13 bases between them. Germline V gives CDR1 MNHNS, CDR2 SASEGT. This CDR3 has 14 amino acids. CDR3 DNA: TGTGCCAGCAGCACGGGGAGGGTGAATCAGCCCCAGCATTTT. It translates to CASSTGRVNQPQHF.

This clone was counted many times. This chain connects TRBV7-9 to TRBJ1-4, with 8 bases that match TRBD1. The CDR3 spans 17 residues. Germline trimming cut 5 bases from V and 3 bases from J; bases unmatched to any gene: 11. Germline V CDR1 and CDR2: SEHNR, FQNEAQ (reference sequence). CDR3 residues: CASSPPGDRGPNEKLFF. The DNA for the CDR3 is TGTGCCAGCAGCCCCCCGGGTGACAGGGGTCCTAATGAAAAACTGTTTTTT.

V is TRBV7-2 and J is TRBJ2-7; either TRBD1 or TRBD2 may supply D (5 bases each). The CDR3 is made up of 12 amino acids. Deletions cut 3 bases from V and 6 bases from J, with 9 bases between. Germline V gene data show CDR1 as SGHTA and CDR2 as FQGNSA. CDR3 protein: CASSFEGTEQYF. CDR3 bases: TGTGCCAGCAGCTTTGAAGGGACCGAGCAGTACTTC.

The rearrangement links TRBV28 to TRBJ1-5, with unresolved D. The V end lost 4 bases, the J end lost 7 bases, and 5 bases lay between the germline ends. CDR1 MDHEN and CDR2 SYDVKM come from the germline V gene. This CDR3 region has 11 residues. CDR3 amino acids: CASSSGQPQHF. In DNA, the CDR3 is TGTGCCAGCAGTTCCGGGCAGCCCCAGCATTTT.

CDR3 in amino acids: CASSRGQSQETQYF. The DNA of the CDR3 is TGTGCCAGCAGCCGGGGACAGTCCCAAGAGACCCAGTACTTC. The chain has TRBV5-4 and TRBJ2-5, with 7 bases lining up with TRBD1. The length of the CDR3 is 14 residues. Per the germline V gene, CDR1 is SGHNT and CDR2 is YYREEE (reference sequence). V gave up 4 bases and J gave up 1 base; unmatched junction bases: 4.

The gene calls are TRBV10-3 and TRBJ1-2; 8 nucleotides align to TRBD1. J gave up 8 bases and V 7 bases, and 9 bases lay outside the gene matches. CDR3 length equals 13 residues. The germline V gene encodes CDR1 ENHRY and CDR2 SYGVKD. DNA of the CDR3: TGTGCCATCAACGAGGACAGGGCTAGCGGCTACACCTTC. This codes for CAINEDRASGYTF.

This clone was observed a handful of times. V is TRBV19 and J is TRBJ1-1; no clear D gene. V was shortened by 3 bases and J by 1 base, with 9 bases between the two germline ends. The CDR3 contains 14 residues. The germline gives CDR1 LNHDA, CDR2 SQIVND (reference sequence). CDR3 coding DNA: TGTGCCAGTAGTATCTCCCGTACGAACACTGAAGCTTTCTTT. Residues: CASSISRTNTEAFF.

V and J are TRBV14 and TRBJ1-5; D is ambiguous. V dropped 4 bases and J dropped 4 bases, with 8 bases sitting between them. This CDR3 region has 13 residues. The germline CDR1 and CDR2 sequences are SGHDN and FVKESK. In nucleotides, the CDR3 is TGTGCCAGCAGCCTCGGTTGGAATCAGCCCCAGCATTTT. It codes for CASSLGWNQPQHF.

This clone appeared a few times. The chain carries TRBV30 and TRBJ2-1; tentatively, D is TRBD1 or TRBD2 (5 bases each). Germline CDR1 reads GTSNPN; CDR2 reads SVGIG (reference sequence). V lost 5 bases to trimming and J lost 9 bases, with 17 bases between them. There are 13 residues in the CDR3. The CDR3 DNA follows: TGTGCCTGGCAGCGAGTACTCGGGGCTGAGCAGTTCTTC. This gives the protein CAWQRVLGAEQFF.